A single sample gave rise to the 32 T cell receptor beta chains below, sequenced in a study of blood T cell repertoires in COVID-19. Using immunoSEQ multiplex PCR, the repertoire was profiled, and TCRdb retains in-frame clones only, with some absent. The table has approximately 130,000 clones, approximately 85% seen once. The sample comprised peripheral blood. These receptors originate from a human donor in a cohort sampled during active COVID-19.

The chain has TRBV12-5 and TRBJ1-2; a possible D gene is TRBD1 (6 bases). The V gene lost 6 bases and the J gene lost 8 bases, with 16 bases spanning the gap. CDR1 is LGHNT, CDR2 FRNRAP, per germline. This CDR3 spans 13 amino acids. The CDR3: CASGSPGASGYTF. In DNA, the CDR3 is TGTGCTAGTGGCAGCCCAGGGGCTTCGGGCTACACCTTC.

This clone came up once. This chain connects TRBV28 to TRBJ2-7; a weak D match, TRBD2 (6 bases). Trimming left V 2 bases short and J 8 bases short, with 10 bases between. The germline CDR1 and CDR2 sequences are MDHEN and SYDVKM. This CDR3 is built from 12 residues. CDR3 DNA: TGTGCCAGCAGTTTACGGAGGGATCAGCAGTACTTC. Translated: CASSLRRDQQYF.

CDR3 loop: CASSEVWDSRYGYTF. Written as DNA, the CDR3 is TGTGCCAGCAGTGAAGTATGGGACAGTCGCTATGGCTACACCTTC. This rearrangement joins TRBV6-1 to TRBJ1-2; TRBD1 agrees at 7 bases. The CDR3 has 15 residues. CDR1 and CDR2 from the germline V gene are MNHNS and SASEGT. Trimming cost V 1 base and J 4 bases; bases outside gene matches: 6.

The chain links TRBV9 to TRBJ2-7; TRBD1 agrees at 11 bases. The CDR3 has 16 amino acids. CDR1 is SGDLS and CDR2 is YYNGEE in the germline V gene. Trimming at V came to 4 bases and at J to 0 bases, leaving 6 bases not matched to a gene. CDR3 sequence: CASSPRTGGSSYEQYF. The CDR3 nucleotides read TGTGCCAGCAGCCCTCGGACAGGGGGCTCCTCCTACGAGCAGTACTTC.

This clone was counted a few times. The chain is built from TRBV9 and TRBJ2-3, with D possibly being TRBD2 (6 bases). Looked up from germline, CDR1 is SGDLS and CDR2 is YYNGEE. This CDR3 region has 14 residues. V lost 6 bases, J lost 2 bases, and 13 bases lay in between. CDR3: CASTSGPFTDTQYF. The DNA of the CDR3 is TGTGCCAGCACCAGCGGGCCCTTCACAGATACGCAGTATTTT.

In nucleotides, the CDR3 is TGTGCCAGCAGCTTACGTACTAGCTCGGGCCTTAAGACCCAGTACTTC. This codes for CASSLRTSSGLKTQYF. The rearrangement joins TRBV11-2 to TRBJ2-5, with D possibly matching TRBD2 (6 bases). CDR1 is SGHAT and CDR2 is FQNNGV in the germline V gene. This CDR3 has 16 amino acids. Trimming left V 2 bases short and J 6 bases short, with 19 bases between.

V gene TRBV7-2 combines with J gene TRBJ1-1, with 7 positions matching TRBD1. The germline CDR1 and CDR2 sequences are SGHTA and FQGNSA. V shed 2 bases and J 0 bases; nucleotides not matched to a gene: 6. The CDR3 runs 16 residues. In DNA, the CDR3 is TGTGCCAGCAGCTTACAAGGGACAGTCATGAACACTGAAGCTTTCTTT. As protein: CASSLQGTVMNTEAFF.

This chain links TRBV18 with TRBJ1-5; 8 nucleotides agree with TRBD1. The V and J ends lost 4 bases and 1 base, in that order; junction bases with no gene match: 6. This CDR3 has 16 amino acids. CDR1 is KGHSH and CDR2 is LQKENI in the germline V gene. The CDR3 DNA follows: TGTGCCAGCTCACGGGCAGGGGGCACAAGCAATCAGCCCCAGCATTTT. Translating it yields CASSRAGGTSNQPQHF.

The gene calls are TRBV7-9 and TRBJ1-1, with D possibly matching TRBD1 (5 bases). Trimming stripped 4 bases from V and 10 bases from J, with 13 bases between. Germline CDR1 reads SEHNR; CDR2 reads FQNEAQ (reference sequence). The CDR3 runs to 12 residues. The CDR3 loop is CASSYDTQGAFF. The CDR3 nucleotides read TGTGCCAGCAGCTATGACACTCAGGGAGCTTTCTTT.

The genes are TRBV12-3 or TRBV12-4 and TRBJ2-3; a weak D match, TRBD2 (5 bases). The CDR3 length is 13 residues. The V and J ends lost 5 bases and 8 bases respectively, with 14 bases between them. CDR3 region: CASSAGVGGTQYF. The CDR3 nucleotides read TGTGCCAGCAGTGCCGGGGTGGGCGGTACGCAGTATTTT.

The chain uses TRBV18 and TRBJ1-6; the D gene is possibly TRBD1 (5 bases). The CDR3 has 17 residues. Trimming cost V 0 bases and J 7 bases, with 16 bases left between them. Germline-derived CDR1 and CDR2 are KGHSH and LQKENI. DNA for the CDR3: TGTGCCAGCTCACCACCGACGGGCCCGGGGGGGAATTCACCCCTCCACTTT. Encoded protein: CASSPPTGPGGNSPLHF.

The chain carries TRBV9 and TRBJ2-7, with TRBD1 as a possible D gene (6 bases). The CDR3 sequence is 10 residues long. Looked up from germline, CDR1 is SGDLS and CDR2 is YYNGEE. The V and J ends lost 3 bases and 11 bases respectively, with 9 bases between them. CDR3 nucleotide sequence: TGTGCCAGCAGCGCCCACAGGGAGTACTTC. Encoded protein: CASSAHREYF.

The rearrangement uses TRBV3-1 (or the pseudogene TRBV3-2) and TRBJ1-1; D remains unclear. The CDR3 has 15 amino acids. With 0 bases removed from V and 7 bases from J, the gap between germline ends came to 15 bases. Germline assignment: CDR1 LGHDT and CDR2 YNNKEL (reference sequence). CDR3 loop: CASSQDALIGFEAFF. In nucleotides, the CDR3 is TGTGCCAGCAGCCAAGACGCTTTGATCGGGTTTGAAGCTTTCTTT.

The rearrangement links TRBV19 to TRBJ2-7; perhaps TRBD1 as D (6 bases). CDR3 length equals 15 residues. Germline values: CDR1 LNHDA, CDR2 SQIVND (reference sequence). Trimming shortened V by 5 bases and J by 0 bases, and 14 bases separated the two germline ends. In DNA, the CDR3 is TGTGCCAGTAGTGAGGGGGTTACGAGCTCCTACGAGCAGTACTTC. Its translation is CASSEGVTSSYEQYF.

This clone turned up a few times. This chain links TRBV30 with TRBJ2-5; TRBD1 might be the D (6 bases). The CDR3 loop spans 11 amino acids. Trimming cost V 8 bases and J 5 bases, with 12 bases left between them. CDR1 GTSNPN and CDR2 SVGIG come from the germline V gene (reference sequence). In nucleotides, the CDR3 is TGTGCCAACAGCAGGGGCGAGACCCAGTACTTC. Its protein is CANSRGETQYF.

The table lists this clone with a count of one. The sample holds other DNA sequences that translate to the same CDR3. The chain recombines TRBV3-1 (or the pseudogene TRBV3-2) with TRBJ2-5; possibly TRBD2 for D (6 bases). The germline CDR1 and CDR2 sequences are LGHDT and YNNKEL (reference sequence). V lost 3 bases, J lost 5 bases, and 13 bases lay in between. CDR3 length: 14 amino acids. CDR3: CASSQRAGRETQYF. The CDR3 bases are TGTGCCAGCAGCCAGAGGGCGGGGCGGGAGACCCAGTACTTC.

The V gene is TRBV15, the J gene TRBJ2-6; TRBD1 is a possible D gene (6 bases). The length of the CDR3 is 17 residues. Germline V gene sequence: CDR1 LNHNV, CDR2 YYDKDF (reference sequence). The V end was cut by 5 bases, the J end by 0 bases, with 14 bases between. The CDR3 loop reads CATSPRDTYSGANVLTF. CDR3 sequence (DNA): TGTGCCACCAGCCCTCGGGACACCTACTCTGGGGCCAACGTCCTGACTTTC.

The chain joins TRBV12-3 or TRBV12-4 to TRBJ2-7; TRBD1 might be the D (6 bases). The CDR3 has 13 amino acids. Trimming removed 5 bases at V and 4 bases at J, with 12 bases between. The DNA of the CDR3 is TGTGCCAGCAGTATAGGACAGAAATACGAGCAGTACTTC. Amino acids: CASSIGQKYEQYF.

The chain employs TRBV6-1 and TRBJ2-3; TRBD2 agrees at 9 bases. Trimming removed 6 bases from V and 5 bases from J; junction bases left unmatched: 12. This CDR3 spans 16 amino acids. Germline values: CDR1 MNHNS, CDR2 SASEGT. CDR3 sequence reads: CASRENSGGEGDTQYF. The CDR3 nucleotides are TGTGCCAGCAGGGAAAATAGCGGGGGAGAAGGAGATACGCAGTATTTT.

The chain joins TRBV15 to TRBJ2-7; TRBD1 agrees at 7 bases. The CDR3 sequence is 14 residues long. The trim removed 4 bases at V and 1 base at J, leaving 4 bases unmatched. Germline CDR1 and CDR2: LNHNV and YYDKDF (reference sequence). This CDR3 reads CATSIDRASYEQYF. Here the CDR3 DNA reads TGTGCCACCAGCATAGACAGGGCGTCCTACGAGCAGTACTTC. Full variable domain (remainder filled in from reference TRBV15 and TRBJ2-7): DAMVIQNPRYQVTQFGKPVTLSCSQTLNHNVMYWYQQKSSQAPKLLFHYYDKDFNNEADTPDNFQSRRPNTSFCFLDIRSPGLGDTAMYLCATSIDRASYEQYFGPGTRLTVT.

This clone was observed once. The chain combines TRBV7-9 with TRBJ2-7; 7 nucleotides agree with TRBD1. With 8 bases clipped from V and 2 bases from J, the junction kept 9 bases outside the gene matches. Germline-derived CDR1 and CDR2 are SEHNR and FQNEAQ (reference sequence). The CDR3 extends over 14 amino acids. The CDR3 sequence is CASARDSYTYEQYF. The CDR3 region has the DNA TGTGCCAGCGCCCGGGACAGCTATACCTACGAGCAGTACTTC.

CDR3 bases: TGTGCCAGCAGCTTATTCCCTGGAGAACAAGAGACCCAGTACTTC. Translation gives CASSLFPGEQETQYF. The J gene is TRBJ2-5, the V gene TRBV14; D call uncertain. The CDR3 length is 15 residues. Trimming left V 5 bases short and J 2 bases short, with 15 bases between. The germline V gene has CDR1 SGHDN and CDR2 FVKESK.

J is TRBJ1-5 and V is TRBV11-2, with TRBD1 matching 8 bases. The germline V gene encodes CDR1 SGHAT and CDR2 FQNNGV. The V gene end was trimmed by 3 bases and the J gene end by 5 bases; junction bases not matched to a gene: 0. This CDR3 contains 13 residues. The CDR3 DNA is TGTGCCAGCAGCTTGGACAGGGATCAGCCCCAGCATTTT. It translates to CASSLDRDQPQHF.

The CDR3 loop is CASSDPRSARNYGYTF. The DNA for the CDR3 is TGTGCCAGCAGCGATCCCAGGTCGGCGCGAAACTATGGCTACACCTTC. The chain joins TRBV9 to TRBJ1-2; unclear D gene. V was pared by 3 bases and J by 2 bases, with 17 bases between. The CDR3 consists of 16 residues. Per germline, CDR1 SGDLS and CDR2 YYNGEE.

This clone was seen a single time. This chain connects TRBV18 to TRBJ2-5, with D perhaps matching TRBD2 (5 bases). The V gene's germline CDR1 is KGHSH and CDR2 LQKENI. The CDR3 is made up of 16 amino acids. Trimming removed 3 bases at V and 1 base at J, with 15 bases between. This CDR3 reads CASSPKSPGIQETQYF. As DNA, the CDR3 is TGTGCCAGCTCACCTAAATCCCCGGGGATCCAAGAGACCCAGTACTTC.

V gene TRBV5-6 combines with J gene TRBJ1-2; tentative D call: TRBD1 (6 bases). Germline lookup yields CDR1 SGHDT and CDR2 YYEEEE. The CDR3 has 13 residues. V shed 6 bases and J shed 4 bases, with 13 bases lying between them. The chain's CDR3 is CASTIDRIYGYTF. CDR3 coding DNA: TGTGCCAGCACCATTGACAGGATCTATGGCTACACCTTC.

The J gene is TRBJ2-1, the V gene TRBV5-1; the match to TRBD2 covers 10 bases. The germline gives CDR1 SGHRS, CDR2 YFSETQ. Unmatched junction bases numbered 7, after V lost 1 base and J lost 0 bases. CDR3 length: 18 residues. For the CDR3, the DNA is TGCGCCAGCAGCTTGTCTCCTAGCGGGGGTTCCTCCTACAATGAGCAGTTCTTC. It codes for CASSLSPSGGSSYNEQFF.

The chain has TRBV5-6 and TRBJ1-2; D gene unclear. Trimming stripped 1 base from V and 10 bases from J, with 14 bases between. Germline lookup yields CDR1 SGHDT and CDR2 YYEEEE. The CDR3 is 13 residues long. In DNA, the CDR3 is TGTGCCAGCAGCTTGCCTGCTCGAGTTTCCTACACCTTC. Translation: CASSLPARVSYTF.

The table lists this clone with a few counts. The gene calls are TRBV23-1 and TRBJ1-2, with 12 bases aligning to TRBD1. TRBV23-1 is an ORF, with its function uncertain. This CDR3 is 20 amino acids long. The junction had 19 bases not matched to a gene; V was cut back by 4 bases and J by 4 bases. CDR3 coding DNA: TGCGCCAGCAGTCTTAAAGGGGTCCCGGGACAGGGGGCGTCAGGCTATGGCTACACCTTC. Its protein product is CASSLKGVPGQGASGYGYTF.

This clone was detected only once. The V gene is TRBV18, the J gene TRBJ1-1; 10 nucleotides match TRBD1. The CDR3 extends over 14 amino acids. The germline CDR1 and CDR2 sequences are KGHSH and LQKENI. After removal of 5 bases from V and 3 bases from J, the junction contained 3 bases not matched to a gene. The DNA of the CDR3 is TGTGCCAGCTCAGGGGGACAGGGGTACACTGAAGCTTTCTTT. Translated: CASSGGQGYTEAFF.

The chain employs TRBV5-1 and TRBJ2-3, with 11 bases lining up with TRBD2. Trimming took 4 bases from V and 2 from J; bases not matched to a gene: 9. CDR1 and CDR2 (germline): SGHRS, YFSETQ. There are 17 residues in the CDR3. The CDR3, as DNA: TGCGCCAGCAGCAGGGGCGCTAGCGGGGGGATCACAGATACGCAGTATTTT. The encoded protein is CASSRGASGGITDTQYF. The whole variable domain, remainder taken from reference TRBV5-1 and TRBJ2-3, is KAGVTQTPRYLIKTRGQQVTLSCSPISGHRSVSWYQQTPGQGLQFLFEYFSETQRNKGNFPGRFSGRQFSNSRSEMNVSTLELGDSALYLCASSRGASGGITDTQYFGPGTRLTVL.

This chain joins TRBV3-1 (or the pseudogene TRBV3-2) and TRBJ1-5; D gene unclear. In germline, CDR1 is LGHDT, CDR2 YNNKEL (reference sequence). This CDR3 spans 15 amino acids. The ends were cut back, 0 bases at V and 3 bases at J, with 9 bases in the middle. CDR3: CASSQDPVNNQPQHF. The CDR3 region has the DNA TGTGCCAGCAGCCAAGATCCGGTAAACAATCAGCCCCAGCATTTT.